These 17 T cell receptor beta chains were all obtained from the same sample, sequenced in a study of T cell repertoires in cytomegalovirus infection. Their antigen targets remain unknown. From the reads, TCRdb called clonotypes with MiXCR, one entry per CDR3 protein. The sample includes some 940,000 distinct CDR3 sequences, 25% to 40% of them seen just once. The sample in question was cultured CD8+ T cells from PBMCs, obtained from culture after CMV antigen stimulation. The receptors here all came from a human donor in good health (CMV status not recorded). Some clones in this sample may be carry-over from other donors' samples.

CDR3 nucleotides: TGCGCCAGCAGCCCCGGACAGGGGGCGACTGGAAACACCATATATTTT. This sequence encodes CASSPGQGATGNTIYF. This rearrangement joins TRBV5-1 to TRBJ1-3; TRBD1 matches 11 bases. Germline assignment: CDR1 SGHRS and CDR2 YFSETQ. This CDR3 region has 16 residues. The V gene end was trimmed by 4 bases and the J gene end by 2 bases; junction bases not matched to a gene: 5.

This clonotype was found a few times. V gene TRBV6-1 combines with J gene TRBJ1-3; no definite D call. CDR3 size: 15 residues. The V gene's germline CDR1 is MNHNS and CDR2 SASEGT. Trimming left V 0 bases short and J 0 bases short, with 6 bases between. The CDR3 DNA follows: TGTGCCAGCAGTGAAGCGGACCGCTCTGGAAACACCATATATTTT. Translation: CASSEADRSGNTIYF.

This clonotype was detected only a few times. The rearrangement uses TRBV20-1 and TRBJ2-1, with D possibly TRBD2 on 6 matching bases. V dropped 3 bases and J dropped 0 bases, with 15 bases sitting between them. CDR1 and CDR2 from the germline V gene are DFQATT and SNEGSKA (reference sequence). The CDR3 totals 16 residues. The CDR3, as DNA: TGCAGTGCTAGGGGCGGGGAGCACTCCTCCTACAATGAGCAGTTCTTC. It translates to CSARGGEHSSYNEQFF.

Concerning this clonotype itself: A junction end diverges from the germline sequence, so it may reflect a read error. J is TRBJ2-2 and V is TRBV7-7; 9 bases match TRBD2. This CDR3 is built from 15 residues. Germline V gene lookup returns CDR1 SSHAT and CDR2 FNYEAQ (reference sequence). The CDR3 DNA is TGTGCTAGCAGCTTAGCGGGGGATCGGACCGGGGAGCTGTTTTTT. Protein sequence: CASSLAGDRTGELFF.

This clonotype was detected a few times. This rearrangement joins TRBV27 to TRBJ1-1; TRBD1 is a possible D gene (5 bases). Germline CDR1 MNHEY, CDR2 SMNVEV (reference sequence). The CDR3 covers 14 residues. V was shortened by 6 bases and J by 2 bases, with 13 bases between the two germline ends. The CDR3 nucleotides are TGTGCCAGCAGGGACATGCCCCTAAACACTGAAGCTTTCTTT. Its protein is CASRDMPLNTEAFF.

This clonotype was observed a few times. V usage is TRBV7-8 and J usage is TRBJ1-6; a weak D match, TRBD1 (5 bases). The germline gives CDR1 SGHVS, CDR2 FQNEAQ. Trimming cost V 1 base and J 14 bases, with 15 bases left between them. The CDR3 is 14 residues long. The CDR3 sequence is CASSLGGERSSLHF. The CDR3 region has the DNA TGTGCCAGCAGCTTAGGAGGGGAAAGGAGTTCCCTCCACTTT.

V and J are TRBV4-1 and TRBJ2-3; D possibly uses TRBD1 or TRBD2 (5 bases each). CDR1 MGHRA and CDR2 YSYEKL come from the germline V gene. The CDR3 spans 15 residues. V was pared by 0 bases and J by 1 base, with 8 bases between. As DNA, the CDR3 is TGCGCCAGCAGCCAAGAATGGGACGGCACAGATACGCAGTATTTT. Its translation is CASSQEWDGTDTQYF.

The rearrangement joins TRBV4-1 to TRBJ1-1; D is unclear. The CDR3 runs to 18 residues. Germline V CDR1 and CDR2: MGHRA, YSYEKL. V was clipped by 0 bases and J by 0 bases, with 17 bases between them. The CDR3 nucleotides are TGCGCCAGCAGCCAAGATCTTGTCGACACGGCAATGAACACTGAAGCTTTCTTT. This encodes CASSQDLVDTAMNTEAFF.

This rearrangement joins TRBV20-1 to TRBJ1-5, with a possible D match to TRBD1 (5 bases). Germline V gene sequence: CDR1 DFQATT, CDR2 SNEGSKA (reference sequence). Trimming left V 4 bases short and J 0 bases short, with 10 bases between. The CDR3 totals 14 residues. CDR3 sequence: CSAMGHGSNQPQHF. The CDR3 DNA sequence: TGCAGTGCTATGGGGCATGGTAGCAATCAGCCCCAGCATTTT.

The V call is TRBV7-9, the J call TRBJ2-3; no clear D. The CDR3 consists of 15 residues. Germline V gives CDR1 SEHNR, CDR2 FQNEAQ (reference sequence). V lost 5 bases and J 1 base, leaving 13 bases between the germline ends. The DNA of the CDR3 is TGTGCCAGCAGCCCCCCCACAGTGGGCACAGATACGCAGTATTTT. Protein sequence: CASSPPTVGTDTQYF.

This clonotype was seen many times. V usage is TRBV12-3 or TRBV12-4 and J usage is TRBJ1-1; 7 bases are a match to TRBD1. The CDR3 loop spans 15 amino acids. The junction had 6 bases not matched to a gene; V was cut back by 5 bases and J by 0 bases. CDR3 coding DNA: TGTGCCAGCAGTGTTCCCGGGACAGTGAACACTGAAGCTTTCTTT. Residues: CASSVPGTVNTEAFF.

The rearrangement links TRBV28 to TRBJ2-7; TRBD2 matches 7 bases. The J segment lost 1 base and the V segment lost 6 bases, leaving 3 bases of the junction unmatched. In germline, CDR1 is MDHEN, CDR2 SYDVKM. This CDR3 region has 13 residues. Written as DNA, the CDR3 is TGTGCCAGCAGGGAGCGGGGTTCCTACGAGCAGTACGTC. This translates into CASRERGSYEQYV.

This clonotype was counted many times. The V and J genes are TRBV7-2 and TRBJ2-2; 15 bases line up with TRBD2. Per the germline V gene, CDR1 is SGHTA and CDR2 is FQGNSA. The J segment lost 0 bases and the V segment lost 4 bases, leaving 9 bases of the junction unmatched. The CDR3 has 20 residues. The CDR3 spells CASSSYPGTSGGTNTGELFF. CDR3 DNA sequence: TGTGCCAGCAGCTCTTATCCCGGGACTAGCGGGGGGACGAACACCGGGGAGCTGTTTTTT.

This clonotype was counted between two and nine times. This CDR3 reads CASSLRPVSNQPQHF. CDR3 in DNA: TGTGCCAGCAGCTTACGGCCAGTAAGCAATCAGCCCCAGCATTTT. This rearrangement joins TRBV27 to TRBJ1-5; D is undetermined. V lost 6 bases and J 1 base, leaving 13 bases between the germline ends. The CDR3 is 15 amino acids. Germline V lookup: CDR1 MNHEY, CDR2 SMNVEV (reference sequence).

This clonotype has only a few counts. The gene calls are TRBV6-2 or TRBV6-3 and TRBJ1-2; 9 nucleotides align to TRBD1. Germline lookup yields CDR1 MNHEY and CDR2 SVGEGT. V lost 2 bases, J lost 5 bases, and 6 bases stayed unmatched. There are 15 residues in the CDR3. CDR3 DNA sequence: TGTGCCAGCAGTTACCCCGGGACAGGGCTTTATGGCTACACCTTC. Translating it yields CASSYPGTGLYGYTF.

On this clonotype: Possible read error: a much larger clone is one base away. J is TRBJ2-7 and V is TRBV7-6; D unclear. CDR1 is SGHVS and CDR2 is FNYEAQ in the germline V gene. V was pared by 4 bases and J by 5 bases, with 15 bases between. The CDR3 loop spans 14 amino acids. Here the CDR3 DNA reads TGTGCCAGCAGCTCAGCTAATCATCACCACGAGCAGTACTTC. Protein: CASSSANHHHEQYF.

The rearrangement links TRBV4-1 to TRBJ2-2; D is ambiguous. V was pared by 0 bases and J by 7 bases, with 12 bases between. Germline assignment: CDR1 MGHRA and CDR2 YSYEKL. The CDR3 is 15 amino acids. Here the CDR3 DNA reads TGCGCCAGCAGCCAAGAGTCAGAAGGTCTCGGGGAGCTGTTTTTT. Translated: CASSQESEGLGELFF.